The 23 T cell receptor beta chains presented below share a single source sample, sequenced in a study of blood T cells in healthy people across ages. Using a J-beta primer mix together with a sample-barcoded 5' primer, a second PCR was run for roughly 6 to 12 cycles. TCRdb independently ran MiXCR on the 5' RACE reads; one entry per CDR3 protein. This table holds hundreds of thousands of distinct CDR3 sequences, about half found once. What was sequenced was blood. The receptors shown here come from an elderly man in good health.

The rearrangement uses TRBV9 and TRBJ2-7; 10 bases fit TRBD2. Germline CDR1 SGDLS, CDR2 YYNGEE. Losses at the gene ends were 4 bases for V and 9 bases for J; bases not matched to a gene: 10. The CDR3 has 14 residues. Here the CDR3 reads CASSLGTSETAQYF. Written as DNA, the CDR3 is TGTGCCAGCAGCTTAGGGACTAGCGAAACGGCGCAGTACTTC.

This chain uses TRBV6-2 or TRBV6-3 with TRBJ1-5; D is perhaps TRBD1 (6 bases). The CDR3 totals 16 residues. Germline CDR1 reads MNHEY; CDR2 reads SVGEGT. With 0 bases removed from V and 7 bases from J, the gap between germline ends came to 16 bases. CDR3 in DNA: TGTGCCAGCAGTTACTCGGGGGCTGGGCTAGGCCAGCCCCAGCATTTT. Protein: CASSYSGAGLGQPQHF.

The chain couples TRBV6-6 to TRBJ2-1; D is unclear. V lost 2 bases and J 6 bases, leaving 11 bases between the germline ends. Germline loops: CDR1 MNHNY, CDR2 SVGAGI (reference sequence). This CDR3 has 14 residues. CDR3 loop: CASSYPERSNEQFF. The DNA of the CDR3 is TGTGCCAGCAGTTACCCCGAGAGGAGCAATGAGCAGTTCTTC.

CDR3 sequence: CASSSLRLAGVWNEQFF. For the CDR3, the DNA is TGTGCCAGCAGTTCCCTTCGACTAGCGGGAGTATGGAATGAGCAGTTCTTC. The rearrangement uses TRBV28 and TRBJ2-1; 12 positions agree with TRBD2. Germline CDR1 MDHEN, CDR2 SYDVKM. There are 17 residues in the CDR3. V gave up 4 bases and J gave up 7 bases; unmatched junction bases: 11.

V and J are TRBV20-1 and TRBJ2-1; TRBD2 matches 9 bases. CDR3 size: 15 residues. Germline loops: CDR1 DFQATT, CDR2 SNEGSKA (reference sequence). V trimming: 1 base; J trimming: 4 bases; junction bases outside the gene matches: 5. As DNA, the CDR3 is TGCAGTGCTAGAGCTCAGCGGGAGGCGTACAATGAGCAGTTCTTC. Protein sequence: CSARAQREAYNEQFF.

With respect to this clonotype: With a much larger clone just one base away, this may be a read error. The chain is built from TRBV10-3 and TRBJ2-5; 13 nucleotides align to TRBD2. The V gene's germline CDR1 is ENHRY and CDR2 SYGVKD. The V and J ends lost 6 bases and 11 bases, in that order; junction bases with no gene match: 9. The CDR3 spans 14 residues. CDR3 amino acids: CAIRPGTSGNEQYF. In DNA, the CDR3 is TGTGCCATCAGGCCCGGGACTAGCGGGAATGAGCAGTACTTC.

The rearrangement joins TRBV4-3 to TRBJ2-3; tentative D call: TRBD2 (6 bases). Trimming shortened V by 4 bases and J by 3 bases, and 11 bases separated the two germline ends. The germline CDR1 and CDR2 sequences are LGHNA and YSLEER. The CDR3 totals 14 residues. CDR3 coding DNA: TGCGCCAGCAGCCGGCGGGAATCGACAGATACGCAGTATTTT. It translates to CASSRRESTDTQYF.

By proportion, this clonotype is medium-sized. The chain uses TRBV20-1 and TRBJ2-1, with D possibly TRBD2 on 5 matching bases. Looked up from germline, CDR1 is DFQATT and CDR2 is SNEGSKA (reference sequence). V lost 0 bases to trimming and J lost 0 bases, with 12 bases between them. The CDR3 loop spans 16 amino acids. The CDR3 DNA sequence: TGCAGTGCTAGAGATAGAGCGGAAAGCTCCTACAATGAGCAGTTCTTC. This translates into CSARDRAESSYNEQFF.

This clonotype has just a few counts. The rearrangement joins TRBV6-2 or TRBV6-3 to TRBJ2-3, with no clear D. Germline V gene data show CDR1 as MNHEY and CDR2 as SVGEGT. This CDR3 comprises 15 residues. The ends were cut back, 10 bases at V and 0 bases at J, with 17 bases in the middle. The CDR3 here is CATENLGLSTDTQYF. CDR3 sequence (DNA): TGTGCCACCGAAAATTTGGGCCTAAGCACAGATACGCAGTATTTT.

The rearrangement uses TRBV7-3 and TRBJ2-5, with D perhaps assigned TRBD1 or TRBD2 (5 bases each). V was cut by 4 bases and J by 11 bases, with 17 bases left in between. The germline V gene encodes CDR1 SGHTA and CDR2 FQGTGA. The CDR3 extends over 13 amino acids. CDR3 DNA: TGTGCCAGCAGCTCCATCCGGGGCAATGAGCAGTACTTC. This translates into CASSSIRGNEQYF.

This clonotype has ten or more counts. The chain is built from TRBV12-3 or TRBV12-4 and TRBJ1-1; a possible D gene is TRBD1 (5 bases). The CDR3 loop spans 15 amino acids. Deletions cut 5 bases from V and 3 bases from J, with 16 bases between. The CDR3 DNA follows: TGTGCCAGCAGTCCAACCGGGGGAGGGCACACTGAAGCTTTCTTT. Translating gives CASSPTGGGHTEAFF.

A few counts support this clonotype. The chain has TRBV5-1 and TRBJ2-3; D is uncertain. This CDR3 has 15 amino acids. Germline-derived CDR1 and CDR2 are SGHRS and YFSETQ. Trimming stripped 1 base from V and 0 bases from J, with 9 bases between. The CDR3 spells CASSLSASSTDTQYF. The CDR3 coding sequence is TGCGCCAGCAGCTTGTCGGCCTCTAGCACAGATACGCAGTATTTT.

J is TRBJ2-3 and V is TRBV29-1, with TRBD1 matching 8 bases. This CDR3 has 13 amino acids. V shed 3 bases, J shed 2 bases, and the junction held 1 base outside the gene matches. CDR1 SQVTM and CDR2 ANQGSEA come from the germline V gene. The CDR3, as DNA: TGCAGCGTTGAGACAGGGGCCACAGATACGCAGTATTTT. As protein: CSVETGATDTQYF.

Only a few counts were recorded for this clonotype. The rearrangement joins TRBV29-1 to TRBJ2-1; D remains ambiguous. Trimming left V 6 bases short and J 3 bases short, with 15 bases between. Germline V gene data show CDR1 as SQVTM and CDR2 as ANQGSEA. CDR3 length: 14 residues. The CDR3 coding sequence is TGCAGCGTCCTAGGGCTAGATGACTACAATGAGCAGTTCTTC. Protein product: CSVLGLDDYNEQFF.

V is TRBV15 and J is TRBJ2-3, with 11 bases lining up with TRBD2. Germline CDR1 and CDR2: LNHNV and YYDKDF (reference sequence). The ends lost 5 bases at V and 9 bases at J; junction bases unmatched: 13. The CDR3 covers 16 residues. CDR3 bases: TGTGCCACCAGCGGCCATAGCGGGGGGGCCCAGGCCACGCAGTATTTT. This codes for CATSGHSGGAQATQYF.

This clonotype was seen only a few times. This chain joins TRBV20-1 and TRBJ2-1; 16 nucleotides align to TRBD2. There are 15 residues in the CDR3. Unmatched junction bases numbered 4, after V lost 3 bases and J lost 8 bases. CDR1 and CDR2 from the germline V gene are DFQATT and SNEGSKA (reference sequence). The CDR3 protein is CSARGLAGGPYEQFF. CDR3 nucleotides: TGCAGTGCTAGGGGACTAGCGGGAGGGCCTTATGAGCAGTTCTTC.

Remarks on this clonotype: A read error may be the cause here, since a much bigger clone is one base away. The rearrangement joins TRBV7-2 to TRBJ2-3; 8 bases align to TRBD1. From germline, CDR1 is SGHTA and CDR2 FQGNSA. This CDR3 has 14 residues. CDR3 sequence (DNA): TGTGCCAGCAGCGGAGGACAGGGTACAGCTACGCAGTATTTT. Translating gives CASSGGQGTATQYF.

The rearrangement uses TRBV6-5 and TRBJ2-1; 9 bases match TRBD2. Germline loops: CDR1 MNHEY, CDR2 SVGAGI. V lost 0 bases and J lost 0; bases outside the gene matches: 6. This CDR3 is built from 18 residues. The CDR3 region has the DNA TGTGCCAGCAGTTACTCGGTGGGTAGCGGGAGCTCCTACAATGAGCAGTTCTTC. The encoded protein is CASSYSVGSGSSYNEQFF.

The chain carries TRBV12-3 or TRBV12-4 and TRBJ2-7; TRBD2 is a possible D gene (6 bases). CDR3 length: 15 residues. Trimming cost V 1 base and J 7 bases, with 17 bases left between them. This CDR3 is CASSLEGLPSNEQYF. CDR3 bases: TGTGCCAGCAGTTTAGAGGGACTTCCTTCTAATGAGCAGTACTTC.

Concerning this clonotype: Mismatch with germline at one junction end may stem from a read error. The chain couples TRBV12-3 or TRBV12-4 to TRBJ2-3; no definite D call. CDR3 length: 12 residues. CDR3 DNA sequence: TGTGCCAGCAGGTTGAGAGCAGATGCGCAGTATTTT. Translation: CASRLRADAQYF.

CDR3 sequence reads: CASSILGDTQYF. The CDR3 DNA sequence: TGTGCCAGCAGTATACTTGGAGATACGCAGTATTTT. This chain connects TRBV27 to TRBJ2-3; D remains ambiguous. The CDR3 is 12 residues long. Germline loops: CDR1 MNHEY, CDR2 SMNVEV (reference sequence). The V end was cut by 5 bases, the J end by 5 bases, with 8 bases between.

The chain links TRBV3-1 to TRBJ2-1; 11 bases are a match to TRBD2. J lost 0 bases, V lost 5 bases, and 6 bases had no gene match. Germline-derived CDR1 and CDR2 are LGHDT and YNNKEL (reference sequence). CDR3 length: 17 residues. DNA for the CDR3: TGTGCCAGCAGCACTCGGACTAGCGGGTACTCCTACAATGAGCAGTTCTTC. Its translation: CASSTRTSGYSYNEQFF.

This chain links TRBV5-1 with TRBJ2-1; 10 bases agree with TRBD2. The last part of the DNA fits TRBJ2-7 better; the J call may be wrong. The CDR3 consists of 15 residues. CDR1 is SGHRS and CDR2 is YFSETQ in the germline V gene. Here the CDR3 DNA reads TGCGCCAGCAGCTTCGGACTAGCGGACAGCAATGAGCAGTACTTC. It translates to CASSFGLADSNEQYF.